Below, 18 T cell receptor beta chains from the same sample are listed, as sequenced in a study of technical replicates of blood from a handful of donors. Sequencing was performed with immunoSEQ multiplex PCR; in TCRdb, only in-frame clones are kept and a portion is missing. The repertoire holds roughly 12,000 clones, with approximately 94% as singletons. Input material: PBMCs. These receptor sequences come from a human donor in good health.

This chain joins TRBV5-1 and TRBJ1-4; the match to TRBD1 covers 8 bases. V gave up 4 bases and J gave up 8 bases; unmatched junction bases: 7. CDR1 and CDR2 from the germline V gene are SGHRS and YFSETQ. This CDR3 is 14 amino acids long. The CDR3 coding sequence is TGCGCCAGCAGCCCGGACAGGGAGGGGGAAAAACTGTTTTTT. Protein product: CASSPDREGEKLFF.

This clone was recorded once. The chain is built from TRBV11-2 and TRBJ1-2; tentative D call: TRBD1 (5 bases). Looked up from germline, CDR1 is SGHAT and CDR2 is FQNNGV. V dropped 2 bases and J dropped 3 bases, with 10 bases sitting between them. The CDR3 covers 14 residues. Written as DNA, the CDR3 is TGTGCCAGCAGCTTATCTCAAGGGGACTATGGCTACACCTTC. Encoded protein: CASSLSQGDYGYTF.

The chain is built from TRBV30 and TRBJ2-5, with 7 bases matching TRBD2. Germline CDR1 GTSNPN, CDR2 SVGIG (reference sequence). V was pared by 2 bases and J by 3 bases, with 6 bases of the junction left unmatched. This CDR3 has 14 amino acids. The CDR3 spells CAWSKVLAKETQYF. The CDR3 DNA reads as TGTGCCTGGAGTAAGGTACTAGCGAAAGAGACCCAGTACTTC. The variable domain in full, completed from reference TRBV30 and TRBJ2-5, reads SQTIHQWPATLVQPVGSPLSLECTVEGTSNPNLYWYRQAAGRGLQLLFYSVGIGQISSEVPQNLSASRPQDRQFILSSKKLLLSDSGFYLCAWSKVLAKETQYFGPGTRLLVL.

This chain joins TRBV28 and TRBJ2-3, with 8 positions matching TRBD2. V was clipped by 6 bases and J by 2 bases; unmatched bases: 13. This CDR3 has 17 amino acids. Germline loops: CDR1 MDHEN, CDR2 SYDVKM. The CDR3 bases are TGTGCCAGCAGCCATAAGCGGGAGCGACTTGTCACAGATACGCAGTATTTT. Protein product: CASSHKRERLVTDTQYF.

The chain is built from TRBV2 and TRBJ2-7, with D unresolved. Germline CDR1 reads SNHLY; CDR2 reads FYNNEI. CDR3 length: 11 residues. V lost 3 bases to trimming and J lost 6 bases, with 6 bases between them. The CDR3 DNA reads as TGTGCCAGCAGTGAGGTCGGCGAGCAGTACTTC. Its translation is CASSEVGEQYF.

This clone was picked up a small number of times. This rearrangement joins TRBV4-1 to TRBJ1-5; TRBD1 matches 9 bases. Germline loops: CDR1 MGHRA, CDR2 YSYEKL. The CDR3 loop spans 16 amino acids. V lost 4 bases, J lost 3 bases, and 7 bases stayed unmatched. The DNA for the CDR3 is TGCGCCAGCAGCCTAATAGGGACAGGGATCAATCAGCCCCAGCATTTT. Translated, it gives CASSLIGTGINQPQHF.

The rearrangement links TRBV27 to TRBJ1-5; 12 positions match TRBD1. V shed 5 bases, J shed 7 bases, and the junction held 6 bases outside the gene matches. This CDR3 spans 15 amino acids. The V gene's germline CDR1 is MNHEY and CDR2 SMNVEV (reference sequence). CDR3: CASSPGTGGRQPQHF. The DNA for the CDR3 is TGTGCCAGCAGTCCGGGGACAGGGGGCAGACAGCCCCAGCATTTT.

The rearrangement joins TRBV28 to TRBJ2-7; 13 bases are shared with TRBD2. This CDR3 is built from 18 residues. V lost 3 bases, J lost 3 bases, and 11 bases stayed unmatched. In germline, CDR1 is MDHEN, CDR2 SYDVKM. The CDR3 coding sequence is TGTGCCAGCAGTTTCGCATGGGGGACTAGCGGGAAGGGCTACGAGCAGTACTTC. It specifies CASSFAWGTSGKGYEQYF.

V is TRBV7-2 and J is TRBJ1-2, with D possibly being TRBD1 (6 bases). Germline V gene lookup returns CDR1 SGHTA and CDR2 FQGNSA. Trimming shortened V by 1 base and J by 8 bases, and 14 bases separated the two germline ends. CDR3 size: 14 residues. As DNA, the CDR3 is TGTGCCAGCAGCTTAGTAGGGGGGGCGGGCGGCTACACCTTC. It is translated as CASSLVGGAGGYTF. Looking up the rest from reference TRBV7-2 and TRBJ1-2 gives the full variable domain: GAGVSQSPSNKVTEKGKDVELRCDPISGHTALYWYRQSLGQGLEFLIYFQGNSAPDKSGLPSDRFSAERTGGSVSTLTIQRTQQEDSAVYLCASSLVGGAGGYTFGSGTRLTVV.

The rearrangement uses TRBV27 and TRBJ2-1; unclear D gene. Trimming cost V 0 bases and J 0 bases, with 9 bases left between them. Germline V lookup: CDR1 MNHEY, CDR2 SMNVEV (reference sequence). CDR3 size: 16 residues. This chain's CDR3 is CASSLSQAFSYNEQFF. In nucleotides, the CDR3 is TGTGCCAGCAGTTTATCGCAGGCGTTCTCCTACAATGAGCAGTTCTTC.

This chain connects TRBV11-2 to TRBJ2-5; 12 nucleotides align to TRBD2. Germline assignment: CDR1 SGHAT and CDR2 FQNNGV. V gave up 5 bases and J gave up 2 bases; unmatched junction bases: 6. CDR3 length: 16 residues. The CDR3 loop is CASSMGLAGLQETQYF. In nucleotides, the CDR3 is TGTGCCAGCAGCATGGGACTAGCGGGTCTTCAAGAGACCCAGTACTTC. The full variable domain, completed using reference TRBV11-2 and TRBJ2-5, is EAGVAQSPRYKIIEKRQSVAFWCNPISGHATLYWYQQILGQGPKLLIQFQNNGVVDDSQLPKDRFSAERLKGVDSTLKIQPAKLEDSAVYLCASSMGLAGLQETQYFGPGTRLLVL.

The V call is TRBV5-1, the J call TRBJ1-1, with D unclear. This CDR3 is 16 amino acids long. The germline V and J ends were trimmed by 0 bases and 1 base, with 13 bases remaining between them. Germline CDR1 reads SGHRS; CDR2 reads YFSETQ. This chain's CDR3 is CASSLDTNLWNTEAFF. The CDR3 DNA reads TGCGCCAGCAGCTTGGACACAAACCTCTGGAACACTGAAGCTTTCTTT.

The chain employs TRBV12-5 and TRBJ2-1; D ambiguous. V gave up 2 bases and J gave up 10 bases, with 9 bases separating them. The CDR3 length is 12 residues. Per germline, CDR1 LGHNT and CDR2 FRNRAP. CDR3 nucleotides: TGTGCTAGTGGTTTGTCTACAGCAGAGCAGTTCTTC. Encoded protein: CASGLSTAEQFF.

J is TRBJ2-2 and V is TRBV7-9; 7 bases map to TRBD1. CDR1 is SEHNR, CDR2 FQNEAQ, per germline (reference sequence). The CDR3 sequence is 16 residues long. V lost 6 bases and J lost 2; bases outside the gene matches: 9. The CDR3 DNA sequence: TGTGCCAGCAGTTTTGGGCAGGGGGTTAACACCGGGGAGCTGTTTTTT. As protein: CASSFGQGVNTGELFF.

The chain joins TRBV5-4 to TRBJ2-3; D perhaps matches TRBD2 (5 bases). The CDR3 spans 12 residues. The V and J ends lost 7 bases and 3 bases respectively, with 9 bases between them. Germline CDR1 is SGHNT and CDR2 is YYREEE (reference sequence). The CDR3 nucleotides are TGTGCCAGCGTAGAGGGAACAGATACGCAGTATTTT. Translation: CASVEGTDTQYF.

The rearrangement links TRBV28 to TRBJ2-1; 8 bases map to TRBD2. The junction had 19 bases not matched to a gene; V was cut back by 8 bases and J by 4 bases. The CDR3 loop spans 18 amino acids. CDR1 is MDHEN, CDR2 SYDVKM, per germline. Here the CDR3 reads CASLQERERVGGYNEQFF. CDR3 bases: TGTGCCAGCCTCCAGGAGCGGGAGAGGGTTGGGGGATACAATGAGCAGTTCTTC.

The V call is TRBV2, the J call TRBJ2-7; 9 nucleotides agree with TRBD2. CDR3 length equals 17 residues. Per the germline V gene, CDR1 is SNHLY and CDR2 is FYNNEI. The trim removed 7 bases at V and 3 bases at J, leaving 16 bases unmatched. The CDR3 here is CASTGSPIAGDRYEQYF. CDR3 sequence (DNA): TGTGCCAGCACGGGGAGCCCAATAGCGGGAGATCGCTACGAGCAGTACTTC.

V is TRBV5-1 and J is TRBJ2-7; tentatively, D is TRBD1 (6 bases). The CDR3 runs 16 residues. V was cut by 4 bases and J by 2 bases, with 19 bases left in between. Germline V gene lookup returns CDR1 SGHRS and CDR2 YFSETQ. The CDR3 sequence is CASSPITRDTTYEQYF. The CDR3 nucleotides read TGCGCCAGCAGCCCAATTACGAGGGACACCACCTACGAGCAGTACTTC. Combining the CDR3 with reference TRBV5-1 and TRBJ2-7 gives the whole variable domain KAGVTQTPRYLIKTRGQQVTLSCSPISGHRSVSWYQQTPGQGLQFLFEYFSETQRNKGNFPGRFSGRQFSNSRSEMNVSTLELGDSALYLCASSPITRDTTYEQYFGPGTRLTVT.